These 27 T cell receptor beta chains share one sample of origin, sequenced in a study of cytomegalovirus exposure and HLA in healthy donors. A multiplex PCR was run with 60 Vbeta primers and 13 Jbeta primers. The method was immunoSEQ multiplex PCR; TCRdb's version includes in-frame clones alone and lacks a portion of them. The table includes around 92,000 clones, roughly four fifths detected once. Material: PBMCs. The receptors derive from a female donor in good health and CMV-seropositive.

The V call is TRBV18, the J call TRBJ1-1; no clear D. The length of the CDR3 is 16 residues. The germline CDR1 and CDR2 sequences are KGHSH and LQKENI. Trimming removed 4 bases at V and 0 bases at J, with 15 bases between. CDR3 nucleotides: TGTGCCAGCTCACAGATCTCTAGGCACCTGAACACTGAAGCTTTCTTT. Translating gives CASSQISRHLNTEAFF.

A single count supports this clone. This chain uses TRBV28 with TRBJ1-5, with unresolved D. Per germline, CDR1 MDHEN and CDR2 SYDVKM. V lost 1 base and J 0 bases, leaving 7 bases between the germline ends. The CDR3 covers 15 residues. CDR3 sequence (DNA): TGTGCCAGCAGTTTATCACGCTATAGCAATCAGCCCCAGCATTTT. It specifies CASSLSRYSNQPQHF. Combining the CDR3 with reference TRBV28 and TRBJ1-5 gives the whole variable domain DVKVTQSSRYLVKRTGEKVFLECVQDMDHENMFWYRQDPGLGLRLIYFSYDVKMKEKGDIPEGYSVSREKKERFSLILESASTNQTSMYLCASSLSRYSNQPQHFGDGTRLSIL.

In DNA, the CDR3 is TGTGCCAGCATTGCCCCGACTAGCGGGATGAACACCGGGGAGCTGTTTTTT. It encodes CASIAPTSGMNTGELFF. The V and J genes are TRBV21-1 and TRBJ2-2; TRBD2, the D gene given by the table, was not confirmed from the DNA. TRBV21-1 is termed a pseudogene. The CDR3 has 17 residues.

This chain joins TRBV5-1 and TRBJ1-4; the D is unclear. Per the germline V gene, CDR1 is SGHRS and CDR2 is YFSETQ. V lost 5 bases and J 0 bases, leaving 11 bases between the germline ends. CDR3 length: 15 residues. CDR3 DNA: TGCGCCAGCAGTTTAACGAGTGCAACTAATGAAAAACTGTTTTTT. Translating gives CASSLTSATNEKLFF.

This clone has just a few counts. The genes are TRBV28 and TRBJ2-7, with 7 bases matching TRBD2. The CDR3 consists of 14 residues. Unmatched junction bases numbered 7, after V lost 6 bases and J lost 2 bases. Germline CDR1 reads MDHEN; CDR2 reads SYDVKM. The CDR3 spells CASSPGLVPYEQYF. The DNA for the CDR3 is TGTGCCAGCAGCCCCGGACTAGTCCCCTACGAGCAGTACTTC. The full variable domain, rest sourced from reference TRBV28 and TRBJ2-7, is DVKVTQSSRYLVKRTGEKVFLECVQDMDHENMFWYRQDPGLGLRLIYFSYDVKMKEKGDIPEGYSVSREKKERFSLILESASTNQTSMYLCASSPGLVPYEQYFGPGTRLTVT.

This clone was observed a few times. The chain joins TRBV19 to TRBJ2-2; D is unclear. This CDR3 is built from 14 residues. Germline-derived CDR1 and CDR2 are LNHDA and SQIVND (reference sequence). Trimming pared 3 bases from V and 1 base from J, leaving 6 bases between. CDR3 region: CASSINGNTGELFF. CDR3 in DNA: TGTGCCAGTAGTATCAACGGGAACACCGGGGAGCTGTTTTTT.

The CDR3 here is CASNDRDDTEAFF. The DNA of the CDR3 is TGTGCCAGCAACGACAGGGACGACACTGAAGCTTTCTTT. The chain combines TRBV6-1 with TRBJ1-1; 7 bases fit TRBD1. The junction had 5 bases not matched to a gene; V was cut back by 7 bases and J by 3 bases. The germline V gene encodes CDR1 MNHNS and CDR2 SASEGT. The CDR3 runs 13 residues.

V usage is TRBV7-2 and J usage is TRBJ1-1, with D possibly being TRBD1 (5 bases). The V gene lost 1 base and the J gene lost 1 base, with 13 bases spanning the gap. The CDR3 extends over 16 amino acids. Germline CDR1 and CDR2: SGHTA and FQGNSA. The CDR3: CASSLVGRVGNTEAFF. The CDR3 DNA follows: TGTGCCAGCAGCTTAGTGGGCAGGGTCGGGAACACTGAAGCTTTCTTT.

The chain carries TRBV6-6 and TRBJ2-7; possible D gene TRBD1, 6 bases. Deletions cut 5 bases from V and 3 bases from J, with 11 bases between. CDR1 and CDR2 from the germline V gene are MNHNY and SVGAGI (reference sequence). The CDR3 contains 13 residues. DNA for the CDR3: TGTGCCAGCAGTCCCGGGACAAACTACGAGCAGTACTTC. Translated, it gives CASSPGTNYEQYF.

The CDR3 DNA follows: TGTGCCAGCAGTTCCCTAGCGGGAGGTTACAACGAGCAGTACTTC. Amino acids: CASSSLAGGYNEQYF. The chain is built from TRBV28 and TRBJ2-7, with 11 nucleotides matching TRBD2. The CDR3 covers 15 residues. The trim removed 4 bases at V and 5 bases at J, leaving 7 bases unmatched. The V gene's germline CDR1 is MDHEN and CDR2 SYDVKM.

V usage is TRBV21-1 and J usage is TRBJ2-3; the D call in the table, TRBD1, was not verified against the DNA. TRBV21-1 constitutes a pseudogene. This CDR3 comprises 18 residues. The DNA of the CDR3 is TGTGCCAGCAGCCCACTTAAGTTCAGGCCAGGCGGCACAGATACGCAGTATTTT. This translates into CASSPLKFRPGGTDTQYF.

The chain carries TRBV7-2 and TRBJ1-4, with D possibly being TRBD1 (6 bases). Germline V gives CDR1 SGHTA, CDR2 FQGNSA. V was clipped by 5 bases and J by 1 base, with 11 bases between them. The CDR3 runs 15 residues. The CDR3 is CASSTTRGTNEKLFF. The CDR3 nucleotides are TGTGCCAGCAGCACGACCAGGGGAACTAATGAAAAACTGTTTTTT.

This rearrangement joins TRBV28 to TRBJ2-7; D is possibly TRBD2 (7 bases). This CDR3 is built from 15 residues. CDR1 MDHEN and CDR2 SYDVKM come from the germline V gene. Trimming took off 6 bases at V and 1 base at J, with 16 bases between the two ends. CDR3 protein: CASSGGRRLSYEQYF. The CDR3 nucleotides are TGTGCCAGCAGCGGGGGGCGCAGGTTATCCTACGAGCAGTACTTC.

This chain uses TRBV2 with TRBJ2-6; D possibly corresponds to TRBD1 (6 bases). The CDR3 consists of 15 residues. Germline CDR1 is SNHLY and CDR2 is FYNNEI. V lost 6 bases and J lost 0, with 9 bases in between. The CDR3 nucleotides read TGTGCCAGCAGAGCGGACAGCTCTGGGGCCAACGTCCTGACTTTC. Translated, it gives CASRADSSGANVLTF.

The chain links TRBV10-2 to TRBJ2-7; D gene uncertain. The CDR3 has 11 amino acids. Trimming pared 6 bases from V and 3 bases from J, leaving 6 bases between. From germline, CDR1 is WSHSY and CDR2 SAAADI. The CDR3 sequence: CASSNSYEQYF. CDR3 sequence (DNA): TGCGCCAGCAGCAACAGCTACGAGCAGTACTTC.

V gene TRBV5-1 combines with J gene TRBJ1-4, with 7 bases identical to TRBD1. This CDR3 comprises 14 residues. Germline loops: CDR1 SGHRS, CDR2 YFSETQ. Losses at the gene ends were 3 bases for V and 3 bases for J; bases not matched to a gene: 2. Here the CDR3 reads CASSSGQPNEKLFF. DNA for the CDR3: TGCGCCAGCAGCTCGGGACAGCCTAATGAAAAACTGTTTTTT.

CDR3 protein: CASSYSGGAETQYF. The CDR3 DNA sequence: TGTGCCAGCAGTTACTCAGGGGGGGCTGAGACCCAGTACTTC. This chain connects TRBV6-5 to TRBJ2-5; weak D call: TRBD2 (7 bases). Trimming cost V 0 bases and J 5 bases, with 10 bases left between them. The CDR3 runs 14 residues. Germline CDR1 reads MNHEY; CDR2 reads SVGAGI.

A single count supports this clone. The V call is TRBV6-6, the J call TRBJ2-7, with D tentatively TRBD2 (6 bases). The V end was cut by 5 bases, the J end by 0 bases, with 11 bases between. This CDR3 spans 14 amino acids. The V gene's germline CDR1 is MNHNY and CDR2 SVGAGI (reference sequence). CDR3 protein: CASSAGPNSYEQYF. The CDR3 DNA reads as TGTGCCAGCAGTGCGGGACCGAACTCCTACGAGCAGTACTTC.

This rearrangement joins TRBV2 to TRBJ2-3; 12 nucleotides align to TRBD1. V lost 9 bases and J lost 4; bases outside the gene matches: 2. Germline CDR1 and CDR2: SNHLY and FYNNEI. The CDR3 covers 13 residues. CDR3 protein: CARGQGAADTQYF. The CDR3 DNA reads TGTGCCAGGGGACAGGGGGCCGCAGATACGCAGTATTTT.

The chain links TRBV7-2 to TRBJ1-1, with 9 bases that match TRBD1. The V and J ends lost 5 bases and 7 bases, in that order; junction bases with no gene match: 5. There are 13 residues in the CDR3. Germline V gene lookup returns CDR1 SGHTA and CDR2 FQGNSA. CDR3 region: CASSLGTGNEAFF. In DNA form, the CDR3 reads TGTGCCAGCAGCCTAGGGACAGGGAATGAAGCTTTCTTT.

This clone was seen only once. The rearrangement uses TRBV2 and TRBJ1-5; D unclear. The CDR3 covers 15 residues. V lost 2 bases and J 1 base, leaving 9 bases between the germline ends. CDR1 is SNHLY and CDR2 is FYNNEI in the germline V gene. CDR3 DNA: TGTGCCAGCAGTGAATCGGCGGAAAGCAATCAGCCCCAGCATTTT. It encodes CASSESAESNQPQHF.

The chain couples TRBV7-3 to TRBJ1-1; 9 nucleotides match TRBD1. This CDR3 is 13 amino acids long. Looked up from germline, CDR1 is SGHTA and CDR2 is FQGTGA. Losses at the gene ends were 5 bases for V and 5 bases for J; bases not matched to a gene: 3. CDR3 in amino acids: CASSRDRGTEAFF. The CDR3 DNA sequence: TGTGCCAGCAGCCGAGACAGGGGGACTGAAGCTTTCTTT.

J is TRBJ2-7 and V is TRBV4-1, with 8 bases lining up with TRBD2. Germline V CDR1 and CDR2: MGHRA, YSYEKL. The trim removed 4 bases at V and 0 bases at J, leaving 5 bases unmatched. The CDR3 is made up of 15 amino acids. CDR3 in amino acids: CASSLVGTSSYEQYF. CDR3 nucleotides: TGCGCCAGCAGCCTGGTAGGGACTAGCTCCTACGAGCAGTACTTC.

The chain links TRBV5-1 to TRBJ2-3, with TRBD1 matching over 9 bases. V trimming: 0 bases; J trimming: 3 bases; junction bases outside the gene matches: 8. The CDR3 contains 17 residues. Germline assignment: CDR1 SGHRS and CDR2 YFSETQ. The DNA of the CDR3 is TGCGCCAGCAGCTTGGCCTTCGGGGGACAGGGAACAGATACGCAGTATTTT. Its translation is CASSLAFGGQGTDTQYF.

The CDR3 nucleotides are TGTGCCAGCAGTTACCAGCAGGACACAGATACGCAGTATTTT. Translating gives CASSYQQDTDTQYF. This rearrangement joins TRBV6-6 to TRBJ2-3; no reliable D call. This CDR3 has 14 amino acids. V was shortened by 2 bases and J by 2 bases, with 8 bases between the two germline ends. The germline V gene has CDR1 MNHNY and CDR2 SVGAGI (reference sequence).

The chain employs TRBV30 and TRBJ1-2, with D possibly being TRBD1 (6 bases). Germline V lookup: CDR1 GTSNPN, CDR2 SVGIG (reference sequence). Trimming removed 0 bases at V and 5 bases at J, with 13 bases between. The CDR3 consists of 14 residues. The CDR3 bases are TGTGCCTGGAGTGTTGAAAAGGGGGATTATGGCTACACCTTC. Translating gives CAWSVEKGDYGYTF.

This chain uses TRBV18 with TRBJ2-1; 7 bases match TRBD2. The CDR3 runs 16 residues. Germline V gene lookup returns CDR1 KGHSH and CDR2 LQKENI. V was pared by 3 bases and J by 6 bases, with 11 bases of the junction left unmatched. CDR3 amino acids: CASSPRTGGSINEQFF. The CDR3 coding sequence is TGTGCCAGCTCACCCCGTACCGGGGGGAGCATCAATGAGCAGTTCTTC.